This is a list of T cell receptor beta chains from one sample in a study of blood T cell repertoires in COVID-19. Produced via immunoSEQ multiplex PCR; TCRdb's table is partial and in-frame only. Of 250,000 to 350,000 clones detected, roughly nine tenths appear once; the ten largest clones hold 18%. Input material: PBMCs or T cells enriched from blood (not recorded which). These receptors originate from a woman between 25 and 40 years old who had recovered from COVID-19. The conserved cysteine and the conserved F or W are not part of the CDR3 here. A D gene is named only where the DNA matches it firmly.

CDR3 protein	V gene	J gene	D gene
ATKGQGADTQY	TRBV24-1	TRBJ2-3	TRBD1
ASSYCMCGSEAF	TRBV6-5	TRBJ1-1	.
ASSLPREGKYNEQF	TRBV7-9	TRBJ2-1	TRBD2
ASSLTGGLVGYT	TRBV28	TRBJ1-2	TRBD1
AWINPGTAYTGELF	TRBV30	TRBJ2-2	TRBD1
ASSEAVAGYHEQY	TRBV2	TRBJ2-7	.
ASSPVGQGEHEKLF	TRBV7-9	TRBJ1-4	TRBD1
ATSRGGTLNTEAF	TRBV15	TRBJ1-1	.
ASSATSGGVETQY	TRBV11-1	TRBJ2-5	TRBD2
ASSPQGAYEQY	TRBV7-9	TRBJ2-7	TRBD1
AISEFEKQPQH	TRBV10-3	TRBJ1-5	.
ASSQGAGAPYEQY	TRBV4-3	TRBJ2-7	.
ASSLNQRGWDTQY	TRBV7-6	TRBJ2-3	.
SASHRLASGDTQY	TRBV20-1	TRBJ2-3	TRBD2
ASSQGLAGGHNEQF	TRBV4-2	TRBJ2-1	TRBD2
ASRDRGGEKLF	TRBV19	TRBJ1-4	TRBD1
ASRPGAGTTNYGYT	TRBV4-1	TRBJ1-2	.
ASSVEIWGGTDTQY	TRBV9	TRBJ2-3	.
ASRSSGPLRVETQY	TRBV28	TRBJ2-5	TRBD2
ASSYTRTAQNTEAF	TRBV6-7	TRBJ1-1	.
ASSFRGQSYNEQF	TRBV7-2	TRBJ2-1	TRBD1
ASSLTSGVGTQY	TRBV7-2	TRBJ2-3	TRBD2
ASSSQGAALGEQY	TRBV27	TRBJ2-7	TRBD1
ASSYEGEAQY	TRBV6-2/TRBV6-3	TRBJ2-5	.
ATRQRKDRDRIFDEQF	TRBV15	TRBJ2-1	TRBD1
ASSRQGRFYEQY	TRBV28	TRBJ2-7	TRBD1
ASSPMDRREKLF	TRBV19	TRBJ1-4	TRBD1
ATSDSGGARVNTEAF	TRBV24-1	TRBJ1-1	.
ASSSNPAGTDGYT	TRBV5-1	TRBJ1-2	TRBD1
ASRAGTGSYNEQF	TRBV2	TRBJ2-1	TRBD1
ASSIVGQGGNEQF	TRBV19	TRBJ2-1	TRBD1
ASVRDSSSYNEQF	TRBV5-1	TRBJ2-1	TRBD1
ATGQGRNSPLH	TRBV19	TRBJ1-6	TRBD1
ASSPLSNEQF	TRBV5-8	TRBJ2-1	.
ASRTAGGFGYT	TRBV6-1	TRBJ1-2	.
ASSLTGAGNTIY	TRBV3-1/TRBV3-2	TRBJ1-3	TRBD1
ASSSIRSGGGYT	TRBV7-2	TRBJ1-2	.
ASSPGASEETQY	TRBV5-1	TRBJ2-5	.
ASSPFTNYGYT	TRBV27	TRBJ1-2	.
ASSYSSGNTEAF	TRBV7-9	TRBJ1-1	.
ASSPGQGNTGELF	TRBV5-1	TRBJ2-2	TRBD1
SASNGGSSGANVLT	TRBV20-1	TRBJ2-6	TRBD2
ASSPREVQPQH	TRBV12-3/TRBV12-4	TRBJ1-5	.
ASTGGALRGLISFGTQY	TRBV5-6	TRBJ2-3	.
ASSTLGTDSYEQY	TRBV19	TRBJ2-7	TRBD1
ASSPNPQGKETQY	TRBV18	TRBJ2-5	.
ATSRSANYGYT	TRBV24-1	TRBJ1-2	.
ASSLSGLYGYT	TRBV27	TRBJ1-2	.
ARSLMLARLARDKLQTQY	TRBV5-3	TRBJ2-5	TRBD2
ASSLYGGGNQETQY	TRBV11-3	TRBJ2-5	TRBD2
ATSDPGGEGETQY	TRBV24-1	TRBJ2-5	TRBD2
ASKRGRSYNEQF	TRBV28	TRBJ2-1	.
ASSFRGGYGYT	TRBV28	TRBJ1-2	.
ASSLRPSGGTDTQY	TRBV7-2	TRBJ2-3	TRBD2
ASSSSGKANYGYT	TRBV6-2/TRBV6-3	TRBJ1-2	.